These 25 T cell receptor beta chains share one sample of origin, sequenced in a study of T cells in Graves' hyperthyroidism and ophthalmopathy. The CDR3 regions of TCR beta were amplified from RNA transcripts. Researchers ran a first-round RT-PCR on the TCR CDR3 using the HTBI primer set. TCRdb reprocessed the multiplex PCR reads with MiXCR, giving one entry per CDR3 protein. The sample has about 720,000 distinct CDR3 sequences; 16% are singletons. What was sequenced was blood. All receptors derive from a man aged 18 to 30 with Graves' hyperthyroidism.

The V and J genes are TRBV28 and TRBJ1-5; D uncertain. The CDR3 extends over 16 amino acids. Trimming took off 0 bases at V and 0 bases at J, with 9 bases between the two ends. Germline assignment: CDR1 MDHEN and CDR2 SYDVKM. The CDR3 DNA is TGTGCCAGCAGTTTATGGGCAACTTATAGCAATCAGCCCCAGCATTTT. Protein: CASSLWATYSNQPQHF.

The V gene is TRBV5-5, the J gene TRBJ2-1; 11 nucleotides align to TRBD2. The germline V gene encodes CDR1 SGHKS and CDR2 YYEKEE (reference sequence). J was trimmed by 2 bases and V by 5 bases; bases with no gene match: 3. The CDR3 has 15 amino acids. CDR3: CASRGTSGAYNEQFF. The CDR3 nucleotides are TGTGCCAGCAGGGGGACTAGCGGCGCCTACAATGAGCAGTTCTTC.

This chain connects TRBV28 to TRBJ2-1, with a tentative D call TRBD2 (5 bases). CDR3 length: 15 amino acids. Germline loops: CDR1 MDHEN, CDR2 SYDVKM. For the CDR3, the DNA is TGTGCTACCCTCAGCAGCGGAGCGCAAGGCAATGAGCAGTTCTTC. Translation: CATLSSGAQGNEQFF.

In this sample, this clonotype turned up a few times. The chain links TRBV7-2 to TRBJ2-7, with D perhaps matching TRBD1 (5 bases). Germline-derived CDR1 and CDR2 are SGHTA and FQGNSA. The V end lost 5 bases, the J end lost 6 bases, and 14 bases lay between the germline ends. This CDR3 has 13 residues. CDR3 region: CASSLRTRAEQYF. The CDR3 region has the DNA TGTGCCAGCAGCCTAAGGACACGGGCCGAGCAGTACTTC.

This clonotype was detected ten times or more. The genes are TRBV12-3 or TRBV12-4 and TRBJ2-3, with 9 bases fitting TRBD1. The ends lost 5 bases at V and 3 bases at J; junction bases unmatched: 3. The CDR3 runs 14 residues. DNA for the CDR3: TGTGCCAGCAGTAGACAGGGGGGGACAGATACGCAGTATTTT. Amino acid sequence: CASSRQGGTDTQYF.

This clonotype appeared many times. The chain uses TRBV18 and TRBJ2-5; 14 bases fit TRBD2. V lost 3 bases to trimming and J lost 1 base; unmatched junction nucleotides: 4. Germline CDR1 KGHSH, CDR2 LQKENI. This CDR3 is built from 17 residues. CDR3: CASSPGTSGSGQETQYF. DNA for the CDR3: TGTGCCAGCTCACCCGGGACTAGCGGGAGTGGCCAAGAGACCCAGTACTTC.

CDR3 amino acids: CASSGFRQGSPEAFF. CDR3 coding DNA: TGTGCCAGCAGCGGATTTCGACAGGGCTCCCCTGAAGCTTTCTTT. The V gene is TRBV9, the J gene TRBJ1-1, with 7 bases identical to TRBD1. Germline lookup yields CDR1 SGDLS and CDR2 YYNGEE. The V and J ends lost 3 bases and 6 bases, in that order; junction bases with no gene match: 11. The CDR3 length is 15 residues.

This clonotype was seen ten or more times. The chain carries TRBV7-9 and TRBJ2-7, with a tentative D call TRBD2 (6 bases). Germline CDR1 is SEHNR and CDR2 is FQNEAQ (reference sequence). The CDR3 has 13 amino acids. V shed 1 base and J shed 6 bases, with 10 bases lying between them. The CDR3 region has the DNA TGTGCCAGCAGCTTAGGACGGGACTCCGAGCAGTACTTC. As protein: CASSLGRDSEQYF.

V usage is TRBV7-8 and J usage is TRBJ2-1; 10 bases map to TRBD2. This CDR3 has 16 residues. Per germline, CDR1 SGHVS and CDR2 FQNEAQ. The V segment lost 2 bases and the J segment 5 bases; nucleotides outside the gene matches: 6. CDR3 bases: TGTGCCAGCAGCTTACCTCTAGCGGGAGTTAACAATGAGCAGTTCTTC. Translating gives CASSLPLAGVNNEQFF.

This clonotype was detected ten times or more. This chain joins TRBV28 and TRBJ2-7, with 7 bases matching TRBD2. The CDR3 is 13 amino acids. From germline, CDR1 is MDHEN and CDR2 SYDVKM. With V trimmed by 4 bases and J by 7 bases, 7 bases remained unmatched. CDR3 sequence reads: CASSSGRLLEQYF. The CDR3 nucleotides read TGTGCCAGCAGTTCCGGGAGGCTTTTGGAGCAGTACTTC.

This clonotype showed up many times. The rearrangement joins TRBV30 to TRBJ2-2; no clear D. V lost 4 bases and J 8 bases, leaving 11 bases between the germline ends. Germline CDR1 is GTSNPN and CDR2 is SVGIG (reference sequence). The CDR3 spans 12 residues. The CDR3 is CAWNHVAGELFF. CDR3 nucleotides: TGTGCCTGGAATCACGTGGCGGGGGAGCTGTTTTTT.

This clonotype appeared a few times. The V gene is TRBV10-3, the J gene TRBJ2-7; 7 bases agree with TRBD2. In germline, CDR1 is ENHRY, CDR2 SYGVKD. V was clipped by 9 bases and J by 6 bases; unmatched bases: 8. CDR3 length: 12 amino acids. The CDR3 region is CAIGRDFFEQYF. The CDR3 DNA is TGTGCCATAGGGAGGGACTTTTTCGAGCAGTACTTC.

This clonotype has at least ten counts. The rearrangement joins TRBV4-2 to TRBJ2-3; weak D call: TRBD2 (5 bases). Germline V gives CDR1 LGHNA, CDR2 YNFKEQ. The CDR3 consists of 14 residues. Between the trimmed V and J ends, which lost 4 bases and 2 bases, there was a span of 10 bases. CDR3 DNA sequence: TGTGCCAGCAGCCCCAACCGGGACACAGATACGCAGTATTTT. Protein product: CASSPNRDTDTQYF.

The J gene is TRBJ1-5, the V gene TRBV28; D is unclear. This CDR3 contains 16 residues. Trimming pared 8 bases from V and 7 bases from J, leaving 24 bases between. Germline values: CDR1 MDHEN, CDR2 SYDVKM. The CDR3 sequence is CASRPSAGNFGQPQHF. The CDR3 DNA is TGTGCCAGCCGGCCCTCGGCCGGGAACTTCGGACAGCCCCAGCATTTT.

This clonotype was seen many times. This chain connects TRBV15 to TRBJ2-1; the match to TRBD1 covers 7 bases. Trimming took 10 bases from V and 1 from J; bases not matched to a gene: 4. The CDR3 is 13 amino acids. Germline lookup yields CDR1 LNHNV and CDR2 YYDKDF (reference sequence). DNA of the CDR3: TGTGCCATTTCGACAGGGTCCTACAATGAGCAGTTCTTC. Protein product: CAISTGSYNEQFF.

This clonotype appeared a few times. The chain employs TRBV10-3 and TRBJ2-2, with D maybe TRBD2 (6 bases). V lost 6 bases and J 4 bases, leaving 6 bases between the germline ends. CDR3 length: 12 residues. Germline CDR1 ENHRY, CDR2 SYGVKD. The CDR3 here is CAIRGGTGELFF. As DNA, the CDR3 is TGTGCCATCAGGGGAGGCACCGGGGAGCTGTTTTTT.

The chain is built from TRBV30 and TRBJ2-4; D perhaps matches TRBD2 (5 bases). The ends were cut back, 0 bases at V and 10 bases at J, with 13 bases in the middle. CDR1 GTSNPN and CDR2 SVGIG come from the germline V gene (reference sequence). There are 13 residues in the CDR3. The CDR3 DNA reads TGTGCCTGGAGTGTTCGACTCCCGGGGATTCAGTACTTC. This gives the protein CAWSVRLPGIQYF.

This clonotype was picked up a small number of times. CDR3 coding DNA: TGTGCCAGCAGCCAATCGGACAGGAGCTATGGCTACACCTTC. As protein: CASSQSDRSYGYTF. The chain couples TRBV4-2 to TRBJ1-2; 7 bases map to TRBD1. This CDR3 contains 14 residues. V lost 2 bases and J lost 4; bases outside the gene matches: 4. The germline V gene encodes CDR1 LGHNA and CDR2 YNFKEQ.

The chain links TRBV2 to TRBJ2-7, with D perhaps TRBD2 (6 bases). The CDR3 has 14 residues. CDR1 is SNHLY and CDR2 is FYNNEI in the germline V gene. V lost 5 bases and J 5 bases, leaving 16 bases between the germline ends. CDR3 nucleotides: TGTGCCAGCAGTACCGGGACTGGGGTCCACGAGCAGTACTTC. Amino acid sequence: CASSTGTGVHEQYF. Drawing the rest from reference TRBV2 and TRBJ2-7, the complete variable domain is EPEVTQTPSHQVTQMGQEVILRCVPISNHLYFYWYRQILGQKVEFLVSFYNNEISEKSEIFDDQFSVERPDGSNFTLKIRSTKLEDSAMYFCASSTGTGVHEQYFGPGTRLTVT.

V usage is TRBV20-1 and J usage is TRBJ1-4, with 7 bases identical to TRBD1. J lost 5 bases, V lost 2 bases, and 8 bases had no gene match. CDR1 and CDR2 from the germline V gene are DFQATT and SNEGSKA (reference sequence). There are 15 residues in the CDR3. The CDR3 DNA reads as TGCAGTGCTAGACCTCCCACAGGGGAAAATGAAAAACTGTTTTTT. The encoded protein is CSARPPTGENEKLFF.

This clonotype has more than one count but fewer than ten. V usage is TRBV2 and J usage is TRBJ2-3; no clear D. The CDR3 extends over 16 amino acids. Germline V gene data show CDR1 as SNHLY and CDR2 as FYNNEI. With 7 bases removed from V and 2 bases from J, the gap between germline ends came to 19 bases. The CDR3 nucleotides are TGTGCCAGCAATCCCCTGCTTGGGCAAGACACAGATACGCAGTATTTT. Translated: CASNPLLGQDTDTQYF.

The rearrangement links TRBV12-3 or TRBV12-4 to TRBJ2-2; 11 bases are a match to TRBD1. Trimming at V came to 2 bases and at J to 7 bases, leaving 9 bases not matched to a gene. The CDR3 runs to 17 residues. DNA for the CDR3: TGTGCCAGCAGTTTAACCGGGTGGGGACAGGGGGTCGGGGAGCTGTTTTTT. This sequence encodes CASSLTGWGQGVGELFF.

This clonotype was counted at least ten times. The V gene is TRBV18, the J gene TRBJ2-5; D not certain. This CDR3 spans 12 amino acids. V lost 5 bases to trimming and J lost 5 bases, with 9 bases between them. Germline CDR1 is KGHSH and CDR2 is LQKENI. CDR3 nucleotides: TGTGCCAGCTCATCGTCTCCGGAGACCCAGTACTTC. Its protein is CASSSSPETQYF.

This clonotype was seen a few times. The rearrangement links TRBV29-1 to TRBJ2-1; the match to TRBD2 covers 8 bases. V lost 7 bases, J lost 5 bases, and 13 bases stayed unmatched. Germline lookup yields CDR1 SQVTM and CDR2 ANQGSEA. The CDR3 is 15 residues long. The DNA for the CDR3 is TGCAGCGCTGGCAGCGGGAGTGTCAACGACAATGAGCAGTTCTTC. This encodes CSAGSGSVNDNEQFF.

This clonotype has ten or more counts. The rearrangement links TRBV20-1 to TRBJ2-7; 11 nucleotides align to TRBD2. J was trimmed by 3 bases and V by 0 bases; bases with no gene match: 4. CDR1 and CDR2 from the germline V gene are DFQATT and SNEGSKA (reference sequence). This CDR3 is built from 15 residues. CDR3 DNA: TGCAGTGCTAGAGAGGGAACTAGCGGGAGCTACGAGCAGTACTTC. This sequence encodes CSAREGTSGSYEQYF.